The present T cell receptor (beta chain) was sequenced within a study of T cell changes during pregnancy in multiple sclerosis. The method was immunoSEQ multiplex PCR; TCRdb's version includes in-frame clones alone and lacks a portion of them. The sample gives some 74,000 clones, approximately 92% of which show up once; less than 2.5% is in the top ten. This clone was counted a single time. The ends lost 0 bases at V and 5 bases at J; junction bases unmatched: 0. The CDR3 totals 14 residues. Per the germline V gene, CDR1 is SGHTA and CDR2 is FQGNSA. The sample was peripheral blood, taken before pregnancy. The genes are TRBV7-2 and TRBJ2-5, with 10 nucleotides matching TRBD2. The sequence derives from a female donor with multiple sclerosis, enrolled in a pregnancy study. This chain's CDR3 is CASSLASGRETQYF. CDR3 DNA sequence: TGTGCCAGCAGCTTAGCTAGCGGGAGGGAGACCCAGTACTTC.